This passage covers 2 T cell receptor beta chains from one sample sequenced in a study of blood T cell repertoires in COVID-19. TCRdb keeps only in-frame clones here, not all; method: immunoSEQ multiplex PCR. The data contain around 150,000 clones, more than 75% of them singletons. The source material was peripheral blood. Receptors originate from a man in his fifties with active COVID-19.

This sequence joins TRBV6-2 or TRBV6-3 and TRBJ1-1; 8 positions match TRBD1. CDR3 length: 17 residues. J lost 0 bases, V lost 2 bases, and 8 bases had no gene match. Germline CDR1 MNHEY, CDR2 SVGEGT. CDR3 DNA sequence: TGTGCCAGCAGTTACAGTGGACAGGGATCCATGAACACTGAAGCTTTCTTT. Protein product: CASSYSGQGSMNTEAFF.

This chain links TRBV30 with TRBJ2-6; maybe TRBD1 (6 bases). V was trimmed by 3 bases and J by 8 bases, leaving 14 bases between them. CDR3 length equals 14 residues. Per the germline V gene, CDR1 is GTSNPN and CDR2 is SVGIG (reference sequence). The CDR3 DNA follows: TGTGCCTGGAGGGGGGCAGGGTCCCCCAACGTCCTGACTTTC. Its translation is CAWRGAGSPNVLTF.